The present TCR beta chain was sequenced within a study of spatial heterogeneity in lung cancer. Study details: There were consistently more beta-chain sequences detected than alpha-chain sequences. Bulk RNA-seq from matched material yielded a T cell module score that correlated strongly with TCR transcript counts in tumor regions.

Study-level findings and limits: How many expanded intratumoral alpha and beta TCRs were present tracked the tumor mutation count, which was a count of nonsynonymous mutations.

The time point was: sample taken at primary tumor resection. From tumor, nontumor lung or frozen PBMC, whole RNA was taken unsorted for sequencing. The study tagged each TCR cDNA molecule with a unique molecular identifier. TCRdb independently ran MiXCR on the 5' RACE reads; one entry per CDR3 protein. The sample lists around 12,000 distinct CDR3 sequences; 6% to 8.5% were seen once. The CDR3 has 16 residues. Trimming left V 0 bases short and J 0 bases short, with 10 bases between. CDR1 is MNHEY, CDR2 SVGAGI, per germline. This clonotype was seen many times. The antigen is not known. This sequence was found in a female donor with early-stage non-small cell lung cancer. Source: lung tumor tissue, taken at surgery. The chain uses TRBV6-5 and TRBJ2-3; tentative D call: TRBD1 (6 bases). The CDR3 reads CASSYSGQASTDTQYF. The DNA for the CDR3 is TGTGCCAGCAGTTACTCGGGACAAGCTAGCACAGATACGCAGTATTTT.